The source of this TCR beta chain is a study of cytomegalovirus exposure and HLA in healthy donors (dated by TCRdb to between 2016 and 2019). Describing the broader study: An earlier analysis of several hundred of the donors reported around 280 Gb of sequence data and 117 million unique TCR beta sequences obtained from around 190 million T cells. Both class I and class II loci were covered by HLA typing, at four-digit resolution. The number of typed donors differed by locus: roughly 629-640 for A, B, C, DRB1 and DQB1; approximately 540 for DQA1; 606 for DPA1; and roughly 470 for DPB1. Of the roughly 400 genotyped donors, less than 85% were placed in the genetic ancestry cluster associated with self-reported Caucasian donors. A separate validation cohort of 90 to 150 different subjects was used in addition to the approximately 610-subject first cohort. The study combined high-throughput TCR immunosequencing, statistical association of individual TCRs with disease status, and machine learning to predict cytomegalovirus infection status. The aim of the study was to test whether cataloging public T cell receptors could identify signatures of past pathogen exposure. About 310 gigabases of sequencing data and roughly 90 million unique TCR sequences were included in an early release covering around 600 HLA-typed donors. Every repertoire in the discovery cohort had been generated on one and the same sequencing platform. Using immunosequencing, the study profiled T cell repertoires from fewer than 850 subjects and related those repertoires to cytomegalovirus serostatus. An earlier analysis of more than 450 of the donors used high-throughput TCR beta sequencing to judge whether each TCR beta V gene segment behaved as functional or pseudogenic. Donor age, sex, ethnicity and CMV serostatus were collected together with the repertoire data. A later analysis re-analyzed previously published TCR beta repertoires from 500 to 700 donors and added high-resolution HLA genotyping to study TCR occurrence patterns. Rather than using new phenotypic data, the later analysis identified candidate immune exposures from TCR beta sequences and from how often those sequences occurred across donors. Because of strong linkage in the cohort, 4 to 6 DR-DQ haplotypes were treated as single units for association and clustering. Among over 350 genotyped donors of the cohort, an average of roughly 240,000 unique TCR beta nucleotide sequences were sequenced per donor, roughly 20% of them non-productive. In a later genetic analysis, genome-wide SNP genotypes for about 65% of the 666 donors were used, and that subset was treated as a discovery cohort. General findings and caveats noted by the study authors: The cohort was sequenced for TCR beta chains only, and without alpha or paired-chain data the features that could be detected were limited. It was suggested by the authors that the approach could potentially be generalized to other disease states and immunological phenotypes. Compared with the roughly 600-donor mean, donors in an Asian-associated ancestry cluster had fewer N-insertions in productive TCRs, according to a later genetic analysis. Three of the identified cytomegalovirus-associated TCR beta chains were confirmed in vitro to be specific for cytomegalovirus antigens. A later analysis found that TCR association rates varied across HLA loci, with DRB1 alleles showing the most associated TCRs and HLA-C alleles the fewest. The sequencing pipeline was judged likely to have produced a cluster of highly shared sequence variants as a technical artifact. Some IMGT-functional V segments, including TRBV6-2 and TRBV6-3, could not be distinguished by the 87-base-pair reads and were therefore excluded. Assigning TCR associations to individual alleles was difficult when HLA alleles, especially DR and DQ, strongly co-occurred. In a later analysis, most CMV-associated TCR beta chains were found to appear HLA-restricted, with HLA associations seemingly driven largely by CMV exposure. A later analysis found that HLA-associated TCR beta chains were more clonally expanded and had lower generation probabilities than equally common non-associated chains. According to a later analysis, parvovirus B19, influenza, CMV and Epstein-Barr virus appeared linked to several top co-occurrence clusters. Because HLA typing was unavailable for some donors at each locus, only the typed subset was used in association tests. The study gave a list of more than 150 TCR beta chains associated with cytomegalovirus. A further reported finding was that TCR beta sequences accurately predicted the HLA-A and HLA-B alleles for most subjects in the first cohort. An association between a missense DCLRE1C variant and V-gene and J-gene trimming of TCR beta chains was found in a later genetic analysis and replicated in an independent cohort. For the cohort, immune exposure information was limited to CMV serostatus. An earlier analysis of around 600 of the donors showed that most TCR beta V segments appeared in productive rearrangements either about 87% or about 30% of the time, which broadly matched IMGT annotations. The earlier analysis of nearly 600 of the donors excluded seventeen rarely observed V segments, including chromosome 9 orphons, because counts were too low. Presence/absence analyses assumed roughly uniform sequencing depth across donors, an assumption that may not hold. Linkage disequilibrium might explain the correlated functional status among segregating V segments, but an unknown experimental factor could not be ruled out. Cytomegalovirus status was reported to be diagnosed by the classifier with high specificity and sensitivity in both the original and validation cohorts. In a later analysis, around 17,000 TCR beta sequences were associated with specific HLA alleles at a false discovery rate of 0.05. Most TCR sequences were observed very rarely across donors, whereas some public TCRs were present in many individuals.

The cohort consisted of hundreds of healthy bone marrow donors. At the time of sampling, every cohort member was nominally healthy, though immune exposures that went unrecorded were likely present. The donor was CMV seropositive and was included in the group of approximately 300 seropositive cohort members. A peripheral blood sample was provided by each donor, and peripheral blood mononuclear cells were used for TCR beta sequencing. Genomic DNA was extracted from the blood cell samples with the Qiagen DNeasy Blood Extraction Kit. Its CDR3 holds 18 amino acids, cysteine through phenylalanine. Only CDR3 DNA is held: 54 bases, read in frame from base 1. In the germline V gene, CDR1 corresponds to SGHAT and CDR2 to FQNNGV. At the junction V is shortened by 5 bases and J by 4 bases; bases outside the gene matches: 15. Libraries were prepared through the immunoSEQ multiplex PCR assay. For the multiplex PCR, a mixture combining 60 forward primers for TCR Vbeta segments and 13 reverse primers for TCR Jbeta segments was used. A multiplex PCR assay on genomic DNA amplified the CDR3 region of rearranged TCR beta genes. The Illumina HiSeq System was used to sequence the amplified TCR beta libraries as 87-base-pair reads. In the source study's methods: A later analysis counted about 80 million unique TCR beta chains across the 600 to 850 repertoires, and roughly 10 million of these chains were shared by at least two donors. A nearest-neighbor algorithm error-corrected the raw reads and collapsed the reads into unique sequences, merging closely related sequences to remove PCR and sequencing errors. Alignment of CDR3 sequences to IMGT reference sequences was used to assign V, D and J gene segments. Each retained sequence needed at least a six-nucleotide match to both a V gene segment and a J gene segment. Rearrangements were called productive when the CDR3 lacked stop codons and stayed in frame with V and J; all others were non-productive. Following IMGT convention, CDR3 was defined as the stretch from the second conserved V-encoded cysteine to the conserved J-encoded phenylalanine. The earlier analysis of 500 to 750 of the donors excluded any sequence lacking an unambiguous match to a single V gene segment. An earlier analysis of several hundred of the donors called V segments functional above 56.7% productive rearrangements and segregating when the between-donor standard deviation exceeded 5%. A statistical classification framework was built for diagnosing cytomegalovirus status from the catalog of TCR beta chain sequences. A later analysis assigned V and J genes by comparing TCR nucleotide sequences with IMGT/GENE-DB human TR gene sequences. Using the TCRdist pipeline, a later analysis assigned CDR3 sequences along with most-parsimonious VDJ recombination scenarios. In a later analysis, each TCR beta chain was defined by its CDR3 amino acid sequence together with its V-gene family, and reads lacking a unique V-gene family were excluded. A later analysis removed nearly 600 highly shared, low-generation-probability nucleotide sequences to deal with suspected cross-contamination and a sequencing artifact. A later analysis calculated a clonal expansion index for each public chain from normalized within-repertoire ranks of inferred template counts. In a later analysis, generation probabilities were computed using a VDJ recombination model fitted to out-of-frame rearrangements, and the results were checked against IGoR. In a later analysis, hypergeometric tests were used to score TCR-TCR, TCR-HLA and TCR-CMV co-occurrence, with a repertoire-size bias correction applied to TCR pairs. To estimate false discovery rates, a later analysis permuted the HLA or CMV assignments 20 times. A later analysis grouped co-occurring TCRs with DBSCAN, adding TCRdist sequence similarity when clustering within HLA-allele-positive subsets. Repertoires with fewer than 30,000 or more than 120,000 public chains were left out of co-occurrence clustering, as were about five repertoires with anomalous nucleotide sharing. TCRdb obtained this table from immuneACCESS and retained in-frame rearrangements with V and J assigned. These tables miss some clones; where compared with another copy, unresolved V genes account for less than half of the shortfall, and the remainder is unexplained. That table furnishes V, J and clone size, whereas the DNA furnished D and trimming. This sample lists 98,000 or so clones; 60% to 80% were detected once. The top ten constitute roughly 5% of the sample.

Comments on this clone: Its antigen is unknown. The record has no base qualities; no much larger clone is one base away.

The sample comprised PBMCs. The chain uses TRBV11-2 and TRBJ2-2, with 8 bases aligning to TRBD2. The source of this sequence is a man aged 55 to 70 in good health and CMV-seropositive. The sequence in DNA is TGTGCCAGCAGCCTTATAGCGGGGTTACGGGGGAGCACCGGGGAGCTGTTTTTT. It codes for CASSLIAGLRGSTGELFF.